Following are 2 T cell receptor beta chains from one sample sequenced in a study of blood T cell repertoires in COVID-19. Sequencing was performed with immunoSEQ multiplex PCR; in TCRdb, only in-frame clones are kept and a portion is missing. Of about 240,000 clones listed, nearly 85% are singletons. Sequencing was performed on peripheral blood. Receptors originate from a human donor in a cohort sampled during active COVID-19.

Regarding this clone: An end of the junction does not agree with germline; a read error may underlie this. V is TRBV7-7 and J is TRBJ2-7; 10 bases map to TRBD1. Germline CDR1 is SSHAT and CDR2 is FNYEAQ (reference sequence). The CDR3 spans 15 residues. The CDR3 region has the DNA TGTGCTAGCAGCTCCGTCCGACAGGGGGCGGTCGAGCAGTACTTC. This translates into CASSSVRQGAVEQYF.

The chain is built from TRBV24-1 and TRBJ2-4; no clear D gene. Germline loops: CDR1 KGHDR, CDR2 SFDVKD. Trimming took off 7 bases at V and 4 bases at J, with 10 bases between the two ends. The CDR3 extends over 13 amino acids. Written as DNA, the CDR3 is TGTGCCACCAGCGACTTTGAGAAAAACATTCAGTACTTC. Amino acid sequence: CATSDFEKNIQYF.